The following is a TCR beta chain sequence with its context. The data were obtained in a study of blood T cells in healthy people across ages. The V end lost 4 bases, the J end lost 8 bases, and 24 bases lay between the germline ends. The CDR3 loop spans 16 amino acids. Germline V gene data show CDR1 as SGHRS and CDR2 as YFSETQ. The second PCR ran about 6 to 11 cycles with a sample-barcoded 5' primer and J-beta primers. TCRdb reprocessed the 5' RACE reads with MiXCR, giving one entry per CDR3 protein. The repertoire includes roughly 900,000 distinct CDR3 sequences, around 28% of them detected once, and around a sixth sits in the top ten.

V usage is TRBV5-1 and J usage is TRBJ1-2; perhaps TRBD1 as D (6 bases). Sequences were obtained from blood. The TCR comes from a woman older than 75 in good health. CDR3 sequence reads: CASSPLGGRSSHGYTF. As DNA, the CDR3 is TGCGCCAGCAGCCCTCTCGGGGGCAGGTCCTCACACGGCTACACCTTC.